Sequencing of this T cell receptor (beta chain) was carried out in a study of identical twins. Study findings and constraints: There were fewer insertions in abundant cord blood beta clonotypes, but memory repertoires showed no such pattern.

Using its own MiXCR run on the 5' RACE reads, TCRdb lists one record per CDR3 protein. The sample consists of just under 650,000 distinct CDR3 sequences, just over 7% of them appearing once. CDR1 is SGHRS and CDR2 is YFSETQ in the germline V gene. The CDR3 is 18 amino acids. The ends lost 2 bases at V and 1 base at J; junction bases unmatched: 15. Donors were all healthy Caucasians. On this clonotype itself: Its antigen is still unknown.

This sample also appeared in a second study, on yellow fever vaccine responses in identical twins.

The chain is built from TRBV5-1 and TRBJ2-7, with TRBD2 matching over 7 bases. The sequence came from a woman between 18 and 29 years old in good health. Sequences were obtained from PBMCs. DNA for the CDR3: TGCGCCAGCAGCTTCTGGACCCCCAGCGGGGATGTGTCCTACGAGCAGTACTTC. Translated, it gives CASSFWTPSGDVSYEQYF.